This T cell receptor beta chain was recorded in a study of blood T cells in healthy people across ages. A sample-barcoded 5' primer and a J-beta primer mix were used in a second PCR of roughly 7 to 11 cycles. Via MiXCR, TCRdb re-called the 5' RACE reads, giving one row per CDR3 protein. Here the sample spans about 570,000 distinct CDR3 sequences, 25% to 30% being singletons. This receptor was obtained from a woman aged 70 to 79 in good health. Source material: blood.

CDR3 DNA sequence: TGTGCCAGCAGTTTATCTTGGGAATCCAAAAACATTCAGTACTTC. Translation gives CASSLSWESKNIQYF. The V and J genes are TRBV12-3 or TRBV12-4 and TRBJ2-4; D unresolved. The ends were cut back, 2 bases at V and 2 bases at J, with 10 bases in the middle. There are 15 residues in the CDR3.